This T cell receptor (beta chain) was obtained from a study of T cells expressing NK-cell markers. Overall study context: The study sequenced eight donors, seven HCMV-seropositive and one seronegative.

Germline values: CDR1 SGHVS, CDR2 FQNEAQ. This CDR3 region has 13 residues. Regarding this clonotype: Its specificity is unknown.

Findings and caveats of the study: Evidence did not settle whether expanded NKG2C+ T cell clones targeted HCMV.

TCRdb derives one entry per CDR3 protein from the 5' RACE reads, leaving out DNA. Its table lists nearly 8,000 distinct CDR3 sequences. The sample comprised blood T cells: a sorted CD56 or NKG2C T cell subset, CD4+ or CD8+ T cells, or bulk PBMC T cells (not recorded which). The clonotype comes from a young man in good health. This chain connects TRBV7-8 to TRBJ2-1; without DNA, the TCRdb call of TRBD1 cannot be checked. CDR3: CASSPLEYNEQFF.